This T cell receptor beta chain was identified in a study of beta chain features in type 1 diabetes. Turning to the study itself: Age and gender were similar between patients and healthy donors, as were cell yields.

Comment on this clone: What it recognizes is unknown.

Study-wide results and limits: Among patients with Type 1 diabetes, TCRB CDR3s were moderately but significantly shorter in every one of the four CD4+ subsets. There were fewer insertions and more deletions at the VDJ junctions of type 1 diabetes patients.

V was pared by 2 bases and J by 0 bases, with 9 bases between. CDR3 length equals 15 residues. Germline CDR1 is MGHDK and CDR2 is SYGVNS. Post-sort purity exceeded 95% for all sorted populations. All of the isolated RNA was reverse transcribed, so expressed TCRB transcripts were sequenced. The method was immunoSEQ multiplex PCR; TCRdb's version includes in-frame clones alone and lacks a portion of them. The repertoire has about 340,000 clones, approximately 9.9% of them found once; the top ten carry over 0.95%. This receptor was identified in a man younger than 45 with type 1 diabetes. The chain uses TRBV25-1 and TRBJ2-3; either TRBD1 or TRBD2 may supply D (5 bases each). Sample: central memory CD4+ T cells from blood. This CDR3 reads CASSERGTSTDTQYF. CDR3 DNA sequence: TGTGCCAGCAGTGAACGGGGCACGAGCACAGATACGCAGTATTTT.